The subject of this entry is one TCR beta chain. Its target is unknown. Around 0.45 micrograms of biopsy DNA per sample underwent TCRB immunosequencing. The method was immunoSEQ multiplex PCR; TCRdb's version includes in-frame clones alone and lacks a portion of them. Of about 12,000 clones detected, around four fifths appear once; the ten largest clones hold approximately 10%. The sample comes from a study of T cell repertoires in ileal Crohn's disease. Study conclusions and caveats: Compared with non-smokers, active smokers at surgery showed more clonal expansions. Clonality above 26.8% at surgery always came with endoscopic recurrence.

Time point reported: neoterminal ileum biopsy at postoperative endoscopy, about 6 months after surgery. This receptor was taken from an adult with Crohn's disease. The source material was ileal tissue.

As DNA, the CDR3 is TGTGCCAGCAGCTTCTCAGGCAACACAGATACGCAGTATTTT. It translates to CASSFSGNTDTQYF. The chain links TRBV7-3 to TRBJ2-3; D gene ambiguous. The CDR3 sequence is 14 residues long. V lost 3 bases, J lost 2 bases, and 9 bases lay in between. CDR1 is SGHTA and CDR2 is FQGTGA in the germline V gene. Variable domain in full (rest from reference TRBV7-3 and TRBJ2-3): GAGVSQTPSNKVTEKGKYVELRCDPISGHTALYWYRQSLGQGPEFLIYFQGTGAADDSGLPNDRFFAVRPEGSVSTLKIQRTERGDSAVYLCASSFSGNTDTQYFGPGTRLTVL.